This TCR beta chain was retrieved from a study of blood T cell repertoires in COVID-19. Study overall: Sample material is recorded as cDNA or gDNA derived from T cells, B-cell-depleted T cells, or PBMCs.

CDR3 length: 14 amino acids. Germline CDR1 reads MNHEY; CDR2 reads SVGAGI. The V gene end was trimmed by 4 bases and the J gene end by 7 bases; junction bases not matched to a gene: 2. Per the study methods: Reference gene primer amplification yielded estimated nucleated cell counts. Using immunoSEQ multiplex PCR, the repertoire was profiled, and TCRdb retains in-frame clones only, with some absent. From that table come the V and J calls and clone size; the DNA was used to work out D and trimming. The repertoire has 55,000 to 75,000 clones, about four fifths of them found once; the top ten carry about 28%.

This chain joins TRBV6-5 and TRBJ2-5, with TRBD2 identical over 14 bases. The specimen sequenced was peripheral blood. This receptor was taken from a man between 65 and 85 years old with acute or convalescent COVID-19. The CDR3 bases are TGTGCCAGCAGTTTAGGACTAGCGGGAGGGACCCAGTACTTC. Encoded protein: CASSLGLAGGTQYF.